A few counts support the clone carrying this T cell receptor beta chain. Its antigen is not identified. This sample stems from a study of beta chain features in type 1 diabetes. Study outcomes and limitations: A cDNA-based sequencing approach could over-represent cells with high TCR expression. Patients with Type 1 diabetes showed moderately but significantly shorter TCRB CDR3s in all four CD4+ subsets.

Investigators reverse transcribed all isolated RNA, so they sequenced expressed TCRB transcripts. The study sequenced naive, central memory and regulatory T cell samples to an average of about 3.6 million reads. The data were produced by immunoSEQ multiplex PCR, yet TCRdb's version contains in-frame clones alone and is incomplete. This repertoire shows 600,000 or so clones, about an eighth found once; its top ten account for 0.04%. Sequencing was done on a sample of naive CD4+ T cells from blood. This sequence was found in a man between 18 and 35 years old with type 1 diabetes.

As DNA, the CDR3 is TGTGCCAGCAGCTTGTGGGGAGGCCACAATGAGCAGTTCTTC. It translates to CASSLWGGHNEQFF. The chain recombines TRBV5-4 with TRBJ2-1, with D possibly matching TRBD2 (6 bases). The germline V gene has CDR1 SGHNT and CDR2 YYREEE (reference sequence). Trimming cost V 1 base and J 5 bases, with 10 bases left between them. This CDR3 region has 14 residues. The full variable domain, rest sourced from reference TRBV5-4 and TRBJ2-1, is ETGVTQSPTHLIKTRGQQVTLRCSSQSGHNTVSWYQQALGQGPQFIFQYYREEENGRGNFPPRFSGLQFPNYSSELNVNALELDDSALYLCASSLWGGHNEQFFGPGTRLTVL.